The 18 T cell receptor beta chains given below trace back to one sample, sequenced in a study of breast tumors, draining lymph nodes, adjacent tissues. TCRdb re-derived calls from the multiplex PCR reads in MiXCR, one entry per CDR3 protein. This table holds 25,000 or so distinct CDR3 sequences, 23% found once. Sample: breast tumor tissue. The source is a female donor with breast cancer. Some clones in this sample may be carry-over from other donors' samples.

The V and J genes are TRBV28 and TRBJ2-3; 9 bases fit TRBD2. The trim removed 3 bases at V and 2 bases at J, leaving 6 bases unmatched. In germline, CDR1 is MDHEN, CDR2 SYDVKM. This CDR3 contains 16 residues. The CDR3 DNA is TGTGCCAGCAGTTTCCAGAGCGGGAGGTCCACAGATACGCAGTATTTT. This gives the protein CASSFQSGRSTDTQYF.

This clonotype was seen repeatedly, ten times or more. This chain connects TRBV28 to TRBJ2-7; 8 nucleotides line up with TRBD1. With V trimmed by 5 bases and J by 4 bases, 1 base remained unmatched. The CDR3 contains 12 residues. Germline V CDR1 and CDR2: MDHEN, SYDVKM. The CDR3 coding sequence is TGTGCCAGCAGTCGACAGGGGTACGAGCAGTACTTC. The encoded protein is CASSRQGYEQYF.

Only a few counts were recorded for this clonotype. CDR3 residues: CASSSQGGEAFF. CDR3 nucleotides: TGTGCCAGCAGTTCCCAGGGGGGTGAAGCTTTCTTT. The chain joins TRBV2 to TRBJ1-1; 7 positions match TRBD1. Germline-derived CDR1 and CDR2 are SNHLY and FYNNEI. This CDR3 comprises 12 residues. Trimming removed 5 bases from V and 7 bases from J; junction bases left unmatched: 4.

This clonotype was counted ten times or more. V usage is TRBV30 and J usage is TRBJ1-5, with a tentative D call TRBD1 (6 bases). V dropped 1 base and J dropped 7 bases, with 20 bases sitting between them. This CDR3 region has 16 residues. Germline V lookup: CDR1 GTSNPN, CDR2 SVGIG (reference sequence). The CDR3 DNA reads TGTGCCTGGAGTGACGTTATTGGGGGCAGAGGGCAGCCCCAGCATTTT. Its protein product is CAWSDVIGGRGQPQHF.

This clonotype showed up many times. The V gene is TRBV19, the J gene TRBJ2-7; D gene unclear. The germline V gene has CDR1 LNHDA and CDR2 SQIVND (reference sequence). The CDR3 consists of 14 residues. Trimming stripped 11 bases from V and 0 bases from J, with 17 bases between. CDR3 coding DNA: TGTGCCTCAGCAACTTCAGACTTCTCCTACGAGCAGTACTTC. Its translation is CASATSDFSYEQYF.

For this clonotype: A much larger clone lies one base from this, so it may be a read error. The chain couples TRBV6-5 to TRBJ2-2; D remains unclear. The CDR3 has 19 residues. V was pared by 5 bases and J by 0 bases, with 22 bases between. CDR1 is MNHEY, CDR2 SVGAGI, per germline. CDR3 DNA: TGTGCCAGCAGTACCGCCGGCCCAGGCACTGGGCCGAACACCGGGGAGCTGTTTTTT. Translated: CASSTAGPGTGPNTGELFF.

The CDR3 sequence is CASNPTSGSTDTQYF. DNA of the CDR3: TGTGCCAGCAACCCCACTAGCGGGAGCACAGATACGCAGTATTTT. V is TRBV7-9 and J is TRBJ2-3; 9 positions match TRBD2. CDR1 is SEHNR, CDR2 FQNEAQ, per germline (reference sequence). CDR3 length equals 15 residues. V was pared by 7 bases and J by 0 bases, with 5 bases of the junction left unmatched. The full variable domain, its missing parts supplied by reference TRBV7-9 and TRBJ2-3, is DTGVSQNPRHKITKRGQNVTFRCDPISEHNRLYWYRQTLGQGPEFLTYFQNEAQLEKSRLLSDRFSAERPKGSFSTLEIQRTEQGDSAMYLCASNPTSGSTDTQYFGPGTRLTVL.

The gene calls are TRBV10-3 and TRBJ1-6; 9 bases fit TRBD1. CDR3 size: 14 residues. Losses at the gene ends were 6 bases for V and 8 bases for J; bases not matched to a gene: 5. The germline V gene has CDR1 ENHRY and CDR2 SYGVKD. This chain's CDR3 is CAIRPGQGYSPLHF. The CDR3 nucleotides are TGTGCCATCAGACCGGGACAGGGATATTCACCCCTCCACTTT.

The chain combines TRBV20-1 with TRBJ1-1, with D possibly matching TRBD1 (5 bases). The CDR3 spans 14 residues. Trimming pared 1 base from V and 4 bases from J, leaving 13 bases between. In germline, CDR1 is DFQATT, CDR2 SNEGSKA (reference sequence). Written as DNA, the CDR3 is TGCAGTGCTAGAGGGGCCAGGGTTGTCACTGAAGCTTTCTTT. Residues: CSARGARVVTEAFF.

Ten or more counts support this clonotype. The genes are TRBV7-9 and TRBJ2-3; D gene uncertain. V was shortened by 6 bases and J by 3 bases, with 4 bases between the two germline ends. Germline-derived CDR1 and CDR2 are SEHNR and FQNEAQ (reference sequence). CDR3 size: 11 residues. The CDR3 nucleotides are TGTGCCAGCAGACAGACAGATACGCAGTATTTT. It yields the protein CASRQTDTQYF.

J is TRBJ2-2 and V is TRBV7-2; 8 nucleotides align to TRBD2. Germline loops: CDR1 SGHTA, CDR2 FQGNSA. The CDR3 spans 17 residues. The V and J ends lost 1 base and 6 bases, in that order; junction bases with no gene match: 10. The CDR3 nucleotides read TGTGCCAGCAGCTTAGATGTCGGGAGGGCGGTGGCCGGGGAGCTGTTTTTT. As protein: CASSLDVGRAVAGELFF.

V is TRBV2 and J is TRBJ1-2; D ambiguous. CDR3 length: 11 residues. V lost 11 bases, J lost 7 bases, and 14 bases lay in between. The V gene's germline CDR1 is SNHLY and CDR2 FYNNEI. CDR3 loop: CARDEVRGYTF. Written as DNA, the CDR3 is TGTGCCCGCGATGAGGTCCGTGGCTACACCTTC.

This clonotype was recorded many times. An end of the junction differs from the germline gene, which may be a read error. The chain recombines TRBV11-2 with TRBJ2-1, with 7 nucleotides matching TRBD1. CDR1 is SGHAT and CDR2 is FQNNGV in the germline V gene. CDR3 length equals 14 residues. The CDR3 DNA is TGTGCCAGCAGCTTAGATCGGTGGGGGACAGTAGTTTATTTC. As protein: CASSLDRWGTVVYF. Full variable domain (missing parts from reference TRBV11-2 and TRBJ2-1): EAGVAQSPRYKIIEKRQSVAFWCNPISGHATLYWYQQILGQGPKLLIQFQNNGVVDDSQLPKDRFSAERLKGVDSTLKIQPAKLEDSAVYLCASSLDRWGTVVYFGPGTRLTVL.

This clonotype was detected only once. A read error is possible here, since a much larger clone lies one base away. The V call is TRBV18, the J call TRBJ2-5; weak D call: TRBD2 (5 bases). CDR1 and CDR2 (germline): KGHSH, LQKENI. The CDR3 runs 13 residues. The CDR3 region is CASSSRVLETRYF. The CDR3 DNA reads TGTGCCAGCTCCTCGCGGGTCTTGGAGACCCGGTACTTC.

The rearrangement links TRBV6-5 to TRBJ1-1; TRBD1 agrees at 8 bases. The CDR3 spans 12 residues. J gave up 8 bases and V 6 bases, and 5 bases lay outside the gene matches. Germline loops: CDR1 MNHEY, CDR2 SVGAGI. The CDR3 DNA follows: TGTGCCAGCAGCCCGGGACAGGCAGAAGCTTTCTTT. Amino acid sequence: CASSPGQAEAFF.

This clonotype was counted many times. This chain links TRBV12-5 with TRBJ1-5; D unresolved. Germline loops: CDR1 LGHNT, CDR2 FRNRAP. CDR3 length: 14 amino acids. V lost 1 base, J lost 1 base, and 5 bases lay in between. The CDR3 here is CASGLGGSNQPQHF. Here the CDR3 DNA reads TGTGCTAGTGGTTTGGGGGGAAGCAATCAGCCCCAGCATTTT.

The sample holds many counts of this clonotype. The V call is TRBV12-3 or TRBV12-4, the J call TRBJ2-7; D is ambiguous. V was pared by 2 bases and J by 7 bases, with 15 bases between. This CDR3 is built from 14 residues. CDR3 in amino acids: CASSLSGTMWEQYF. The CDR3, as DNA: TGTGCCAGCAGTTTATCAGGAACTATGTGGGAGCAGTACTTC.

This clonotype was recorded at least ten times. This sequence joins TRBV15 and TRBJ2-1; 7 nucleotides match TRBD2. The CDR3 extends over 19 amino acids. Germline V gene lookup returns CDR1 LNHNV and CDR2 YYDKDF (reference sequence). V lost 2 bases to trimming and J lost 3 bases; unmatched junction nucleotides: 16. CDR3 coding DNA: TGTGCCACCAGCAGACAACCCCCCGGCCAGCGGGGCTTCTACAATGAGCAGTTCTTC. Translation gives CATSRQPPGQRGFYNEQFF. Combining the CDR3 with reference TRBV15 and TRBJ2-1 gives the whole variable domain DAMVIQNPRYQVTQFGKPVTLSCSQTLNHNVMYWYQQKSSQAPKLLFHYYDKDFNNEADTPDNFQSRRPNTSFCFLDIRSPGLGDTAMYLCATSRQPPGQRGFYNEQFFGPGTRLTVL.